Listed here are 13 T cell receptor beta chains from one sample, sequenced in a study of shared clonotypes between healthy human individuals. Measured with immunoSEQ multiplex PCR; TCRdb has only the in-frame clones, and not every one. The data contain 950,000 to 1,200,000 clones, approximately 80% of them seen just once; the ten biggest clones take up roughly 0.9%. Sequenced input: memory CD4+ T cells from PBMCs. Subset in this sample: CD45RA-negative fraction. These TCRs come from a man aged 18 to 29 in good health. Some clones in this sample may be carry-over from other donors' samples.

The chain recombines TRBV5-1 with TRBJ1-3; no reliable D call. The CDR3 is 15 residues long. Trimming pared 1 base from V and 3 bases from J, leaving 11 bases between. Germline V gene lookup returns CDR1 SGHRS and CDR2 YFSETQ. CDR3 coding DNA: TGCGCCAGCAGCTTGATGGGGTCCATTGGAAACACCATATATTTT. Amino acid sequence: CASSLMGSIGNTIYF.

This clone has just one count. The chain links TRBV27 to TRBJ2-3; the D gene is possibly TRBD1 (6 bases). The germline CDR1 and CDR2 sequences are MNHEY and SMNVEV (reference sequence). The length of the CDR3 is 15 residues. The V gene lost 8 bases and the J gene lost 4 bases, with 19 bases spanning the gap. CDR3 sequence reads: CASGRQAGRSDTQYF. For the CDR3, the DNA is TGTGCCAGCGGAAGACAGGCTGGAAGATCAGATACGCAGTATTTT.

The V gene is TRBV14, the J gene TRBJ1-4, with TRBD1 as a possible D gene (5 bases). Germline V CDR1 and CDR2: SGHDN, FVKESK. This CDR3 is built from 16 residues. Trimming pared 10 bases from V and 0 bases from J, leaving 18 bases between. As DNA, the CDR3 is TGTGCCACCATCCCCACGGGGCCGGCAACTAATGAAAAACTGTTTTTT. Translation gives CATIPTGPATNEKLFF.

This clone was seen only once. In DNA form, the CDR3 reads TGTGCCAGCAGCTTAGCAGCTTCCTACGAGCAGTACTTC. The encoded protein is CASSLAASYEQYF. The chain combines TRBV7-2 with TRBJ2-7; D is unresolved. The V end was cut by 0 bases, the J end by 1 base, with 4 bases between. Germline CDR1 is SGHTA and CDR2 is FQGNSA. The CDR3 runs 13 residues.

A word on this clone: In the same sample, other DNA sequences code for this CDR3. The chain recombines TRBV5-4 with TRBJ2-5; D call uncertain. V lost 1 base and J lost 5, with 9 bases in between. Looked up from germline, CDR1 is SGHNT and CDR2 is YYREEE (reference sequence). This CDR3 region has 13 residues. In nucleotides, the CDR3 is TGTGCCAGCAGCTTGAGGGTCGGGGAGACCCAGTACTTC. As protein: CASSLRVGETQYF.

This chain links TRBV7-9 with TRBJ1-2, with a possible D match to TRBD1 (6 bases). Germline V gives CDR1 SEHNR, CDR2 FQNEAQ (reference sequence). V was cut by 5 bases and J by 6 bases, with 22 bases left in between. This CDR3 is built from 16 residues. The CDR3 here is CASSKRAVAGVDGYTF. CDR3 bases: TGTGCCAGCAGCAAAAGGGCGGTGGCAGGGGTCGATGGCTACACCTTC. The full variable domain, completed using reference TRBV7-9 and TRBJ1-2, is DTGVSQNPRHKITKRGQNVTFRCDPISEHNRLYWYRQTLGQGPEFLTYFQNEAQLEKSRLLSDRFSAERPKGSFSTLEIQRTEQGDSAMYLCASSKRAVAGVDGYTFGSGTRLTVV.

V gene TRBV6-6 combines with J gene TRBJ2-5; 10 bases match TRBD2. With 5 bases clipped from V and 4 bases from J, the junction kept 7 bases outside the gene matches. This CDR3 is 15 amino acids long. Germline values: CDR1 MNHNY, CDR2 SVGAGI (reference sequence). The CDR3: CASSRAGGGAETQYF. DNA for the CDR3: TGTGCCAGCAGTAGAGCGGGGGGGGGCGCAGAGACCCAGTACTTC.

Remarks on this clone: A much larger clone differs from this one at a single base, so this may be a read error. Within the sample, other DNA sequences also encode this same CDR3. The chain uses TRBV28 and TRBJ1-2; D possibly corresponds to TRBD1 (5 bases). The V gene's germline CDR1 is MDHEN and CDR2 SYDVKM. Trimming left V 6 bases short and J 4 bases short, with 21 bases between. There are 16 residues in the CDR3. The CDR3 DNA is TGTGCCAGCAGGGAGTCCGGGACGGGGGGTGTCTATGGCTACACCTTC. As protein: CASRESGTGGVYGYTF.

As regards this clone: A much larger clonotype is one base distant, so this may be a read error. The rearrangement links TRBV30 to TRBJ1-5; no reliable D call. Trimming removed 0 bases at V and 0 bases at J, with 3 bases between. The CDR3 totals 13 residues. CDR1 is GTSNPN and CDR2 is SVGIG in the germline V gene (reference sequence). In DNA, the CDR3 is TGTGCCTGGAGTGTACATAGCAATCAGCCCCAGCATTTT. Protein product: CAWSVHSNQPQHF.

This sequence joins TRBV5-1 and TRBJ2-1; 9 bases agree with TRBD2. Germline V gene data show CDR1 as SGHRS and CDR2 as YFSETQ. The V and J ends lost 3 bases and 0 bases, in that order; junction bases with no gene match: 7. The CDR3 runs to 17 residues. CDR3 region: CASSSGTSYRSYNEQFF. The DNA for the CDR3 is TGCGCCAGCAGCTCGGGGACTAGCTACCGCTCCTACAATGAGCAGTTCTTC.

V usage is TRBV5-1 and J usage is TRBJ2-1, with 10 bases identical to TRBD2. Germline trimming cut 5 bases from V and 6 bases from J; bases unmatched to any gene: 17. The CDR3 consists of 18 residues. Germline assignment: CDR1 SGHRS and CDR2 YFSETQ. CDR3 amino acids: CASSYITAPTSGSNEQFF. The CDR3 region has the DNA TGCGCCAGCAGTTACATCACGGCCCCGACTAGCGGGTCCAATGAGCAGTTCTTC.

V and J are TRBV30 and TRBJ2-1, with D perhaps given as TRBD1 or TRBD2 (6 bases each). V lost 0 bases, J lost 6 bases, and 9 bases lay in between. This CDR3 is 13 amino acids long. Germline CDR1 reads GTSNPN; CDR2 reads SVGIG (reference sequence). The CDR3 bases are TGTGCCTGGAGTGTAAGGGGGGTCAATGAGCAGTTCTTC. It codes for CAWSVRGVNEQFF.

This clone has more than one count but fewer than ten. The chain combines TRBV4-3 with TRBJ1-2; D call uncertain. V lost 0 bases and J lost 8, with 10 bases in between. The CDR3 is made up of 13 amino acids. The germline CDR1 and CDR2 sequences are LGHNA and YSLEER. The CDR3 loop reads CASSQDLDIGYTF. In DNA, the CDR3 is TGCGCCAGCAGCCAAGATTTGGATATCGGCTACACCTTC.